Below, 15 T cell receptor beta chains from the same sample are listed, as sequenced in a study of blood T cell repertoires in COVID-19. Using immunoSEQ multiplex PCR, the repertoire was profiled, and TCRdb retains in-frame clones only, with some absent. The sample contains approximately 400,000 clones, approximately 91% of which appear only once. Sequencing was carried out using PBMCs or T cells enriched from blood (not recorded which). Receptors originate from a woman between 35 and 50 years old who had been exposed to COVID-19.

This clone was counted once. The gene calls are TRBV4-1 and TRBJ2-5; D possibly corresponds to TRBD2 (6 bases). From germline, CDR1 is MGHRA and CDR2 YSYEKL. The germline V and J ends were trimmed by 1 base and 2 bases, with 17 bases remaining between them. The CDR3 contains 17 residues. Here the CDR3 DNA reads TGCGCCAGCAGCCAAGTGGGTAGGCGGGGCCATCAAGAGACCCAGTACTTC. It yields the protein CASSQVGRRGHQETQYF.

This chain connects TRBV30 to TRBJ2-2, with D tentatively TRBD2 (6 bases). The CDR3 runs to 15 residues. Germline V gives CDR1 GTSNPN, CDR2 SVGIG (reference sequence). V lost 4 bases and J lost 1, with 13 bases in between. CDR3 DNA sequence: TGTGCCTGGACCTACACGGGGGTGAACACCGGGGAGCTGTTTTTT. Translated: CAWTYTGVNTGELFF.

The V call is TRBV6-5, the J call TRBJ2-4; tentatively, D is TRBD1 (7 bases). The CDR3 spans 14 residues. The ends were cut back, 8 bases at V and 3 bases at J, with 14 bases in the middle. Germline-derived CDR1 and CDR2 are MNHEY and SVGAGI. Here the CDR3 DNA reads TGTGCCAGCGAAGCAGGGGGAGGCAAAAACATTCAGTACTTC. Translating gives CASEAGGGKNIQYF.

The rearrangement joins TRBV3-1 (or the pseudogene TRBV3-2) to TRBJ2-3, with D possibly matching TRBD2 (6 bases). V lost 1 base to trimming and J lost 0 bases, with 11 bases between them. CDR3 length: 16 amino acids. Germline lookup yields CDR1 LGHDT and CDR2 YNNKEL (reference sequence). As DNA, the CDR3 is TGTGCCAGCAGCCAAGTCGGTGGGGGGAGCACAGATACGCAGTATTTT. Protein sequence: CASSQVGGGSTDTQYF.

In DNA, the CDR3 is TGTGCCAGCTCACCCCAGGGGCACACTGAAGCTTTCTTT. Amino acid sequence: CASSPQGHTEAFF. The chain uses TRBV18 and TRBJ1-1; possibly TRBD1 for D (6 bases). The CDR3 is 13 amino acids. The germline V gene has CDR1 KGHSH and CDR2 LQKENI. Trimming removed 3 bases from V and 3 bases from J, with 8 bases in between.

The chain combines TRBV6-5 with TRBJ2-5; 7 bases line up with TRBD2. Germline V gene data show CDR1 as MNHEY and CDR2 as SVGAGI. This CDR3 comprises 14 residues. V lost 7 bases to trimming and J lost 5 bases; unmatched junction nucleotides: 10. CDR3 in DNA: TGTGCCAGCACTCGTTCGGGGGGTTGGGAGACCCAGTACTTC. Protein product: CASTRSGGWETQYF.

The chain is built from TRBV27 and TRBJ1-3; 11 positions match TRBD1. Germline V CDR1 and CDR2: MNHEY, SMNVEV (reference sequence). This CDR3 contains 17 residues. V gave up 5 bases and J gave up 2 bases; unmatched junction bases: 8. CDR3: CASSTRTGGVTGNTIYF. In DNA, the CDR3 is TGTGCCAGCAGTACCAGGACAGGGGGCGTAACTGGAAACACCATATATTTT.

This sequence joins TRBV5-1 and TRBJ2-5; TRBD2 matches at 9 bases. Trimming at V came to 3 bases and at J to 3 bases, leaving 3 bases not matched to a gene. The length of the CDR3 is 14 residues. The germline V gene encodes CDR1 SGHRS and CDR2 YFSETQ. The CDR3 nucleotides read TGCGCCAGCAGCTCTAGCGGGACAAAAGAGACCCAGTACTTC. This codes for CASSSSGTKETQYF.

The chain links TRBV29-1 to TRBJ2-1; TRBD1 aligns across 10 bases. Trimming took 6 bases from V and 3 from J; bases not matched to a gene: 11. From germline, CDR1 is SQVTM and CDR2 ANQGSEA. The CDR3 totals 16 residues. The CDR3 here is CSVRGPGTGVYNEQFF. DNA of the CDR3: TGCAGCGTCAGGGGGCCTGGGACAGGGGTCTACAATGAGCAGTTCTTC.

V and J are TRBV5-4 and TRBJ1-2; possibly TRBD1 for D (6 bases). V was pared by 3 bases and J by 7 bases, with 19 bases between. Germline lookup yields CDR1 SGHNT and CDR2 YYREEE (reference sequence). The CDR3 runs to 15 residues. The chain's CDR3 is CASSSVIGGRSGYTF. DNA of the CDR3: TGTGCCAGCAGCTCTGTCATAGGGGGACGTTCTGGCTACACCTTC.

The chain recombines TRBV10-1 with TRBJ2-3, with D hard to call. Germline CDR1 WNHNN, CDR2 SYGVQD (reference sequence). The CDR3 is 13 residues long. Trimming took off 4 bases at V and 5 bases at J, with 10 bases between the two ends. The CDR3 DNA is TGCGCCAGCAGTGCGAGGCTTCAAGATACGCAGTATTTT. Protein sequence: CASSARLQDTQYF.

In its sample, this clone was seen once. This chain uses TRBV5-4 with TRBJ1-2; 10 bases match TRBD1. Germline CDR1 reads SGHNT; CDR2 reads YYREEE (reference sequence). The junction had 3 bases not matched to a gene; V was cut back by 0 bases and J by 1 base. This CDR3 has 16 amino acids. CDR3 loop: CASSLGTGGNNYGYTF. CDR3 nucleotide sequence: TGTGCCAGCAGCTTGGGGACAGGGGGTAATAACTATGGCTACACCTTC.

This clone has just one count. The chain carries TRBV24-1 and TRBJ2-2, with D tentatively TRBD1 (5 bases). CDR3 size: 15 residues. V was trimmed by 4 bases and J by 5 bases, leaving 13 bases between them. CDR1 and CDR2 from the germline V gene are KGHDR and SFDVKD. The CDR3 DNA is TGTGCCACCAGTGACCCCAGGGTGCGAACCGGGGAGCTGTTTTTT. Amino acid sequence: CATSDPRVRTGELFF.

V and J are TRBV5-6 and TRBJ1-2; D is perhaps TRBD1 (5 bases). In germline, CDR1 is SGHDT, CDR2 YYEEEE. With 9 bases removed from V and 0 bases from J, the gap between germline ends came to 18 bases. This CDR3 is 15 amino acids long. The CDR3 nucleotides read TGTGCCACCAGGGAAGCTGGACAATCTAACTATGGCTACACCTTC. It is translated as CATREAGQSNYGYTF.

For the CDR3, the DNA is TGTGCCTGGACAGCCGGGACAGGGGGGATCTATGGCTACACCTTC. It codes for CAWTAGTGGIYGYTF. The genes are TRBV30 and TRBJ1-2; TRBD1 matches at 11 bases. The CDR3 covers 15 residues. Germline V CDR1 and CDR2: GTSNPN, SVGIG (reference sequence). V was clipped by 4 bases and J by 4 bases; unmatched bases: 8.